The rows below give T cell receptor beta chains drawn from one sample of a study of blood T cell repertoires in COVID-19. The repertoire was sequenced with immunoSEQ multiplex PCR; TCRdb's copy has only in-frame clones and lacks some. The sample lists 250,000 or so clones, 88% occurring once. The sequenced sample consisted of peripheral blood. The receptors derive from a young woman with acute or convalescent COVID-19. The CDR3 runs from the conserved cysteine through the conserved F or W. The D gene is left open where the match is weak. Clone size is stated in some rows and not others, as once, few, many or a class when expanded.

v_call	clone_size	j_call	d_call	cdr3_aa	cdr3_nt
TRBV6-1	few	TRBJ2-7	TRBD1	CASSEAAGGNYEQYF	TGTGCCAGCAGTGAGGCGGCAGGGGGCAACTACGAGCAGTACTTC
TRBV7-9	-	TRBJ1-4	TRBD1	CASSLRIRDRGRRSEKLFF	TGTGCCAGCAGCTTACGGATCCGAGACAGGGGAAGGAGGAGCGAAAAACTGTTTTTT
TRBV5-1	-	TRBJ2-6	TRBD1	CASSIGQGGANVLTF	TGCGCCAGCAGCATCGGACAGGGAGGGGCCAACGTCCTGACTTTC
TRBV6-5	-	TRBJ2-2	TRBD1	CASSPGTGGTGELFF	TGTGCCAGCAGTCCCGGGACAGGGGGCACCGGGGAGCTGTTTTTT
TRBV15	once	TRBJ1-6	TRBD1	CATSRVTGAKHNSPLHF	TGTGCCACCAGCAGAGTGACAGGGGCGAAACATAATTCACCCCTCCACTTT
TRBV27	-	TRBJ1-2	TRBD1	CASSPRGQHGYTF	TGTGCCAGCAGTCCCAGGGGGCAGCATGGCTACACCTTC
TRBV14	-	TRBJ2-1	-	CASSQGTHNEQFF	TGTGCCAGCAGCCAAGGGACACACAATGAGCAGTTCTTC
TRBV25-1	-	TRBJ2-2	TRBD2	CASRGGGPGELFF	TGTGCCAGCAGGGGCGGGGGTCCCGGGGAGCTGTTTTTT
TRBV30	-	TRBJ2-7	-	CVASFGEFYEQYF	TGTGTCGCTAGCTTTGGGGAATTCTACGAGCAGTACTTC
TRBV30	-	TRBJ1-4	-	CAWSVLGAEKLFF	TGTGCCTGGAGTGTACTGGGGGCGGAAAAACTGTTTTTT
TRBV5-1	-	TRBJ1-2	-	CASSLEQAPYGYTF	TGCGCCAGCAGCTTGGAACAGGCCCCCTATGGCTACACCTTC
TRBV6-5	-	TRBJ1-3	TRBD1	CASSPTGDGNTIYF	TGTGCCAGCAGTCCAACAGGGGATGGAAACACCATATATTTT
TRBV7-2	-	TRBJ2-3	TRBD2	CASSPQTSVTDTQYF	TGTGCCAGCAGCCCCCAGACTAGCGTAACAGATACGCAGTATTTT
TRBV27	-	TRBJ2-7	TRBD1	CASSLGDSDPYEQYF	TGTGCCAGCAGTTTAGGGGACAGTGATCCCTACGAGCAGTACTTC
TRBV19	-	TRBJ2-5	TRBD2	CASSIGGSKTQYF	TGTGCCAGTAGTATTGGCGGGAGTAAGACCCAGTACTTC
TRBV3-1/TRBV3-2	-	TRBJ2-7	TRBD1	CASSQGTGGPYEQYF	TGTGCCAGCAGCCAAGGGACAGGGGGGCCCTACGAGCAGTACTTC
TRBV2	-	TRBJ1-2	TRBD1	CASRPGTGGLYGYTF	TGTGCCAGTCGACCAGGGACAGGGGGGCTCTATGGCTACACCTTC
TRBV11-1	-	TRBJ2-5	-	CASSLIGLTETQYF	TGTGCCAGCAGCCTAATCGGACTAACGGAGACCCAGTACTTC
TRBV6-5	-	TRBJ1-1	-	CASSYGPRVNTEAFF	TGTGCCAGCAGTTACGGCCCCAGGGTGAACACTGAAGCTTTCTTT
TRBV13	-	TRBJ2-3	TRBD2	CASSNPGLAGATDTQYF	TGTGCCAGCAGCAACCCGGGACTAGCGGGAGCTACAGATACGCAGTATTTT
TRBV4-1	-	TRBJ2-7	TRBD2	CASSQSTGTSGSHYEQYF	TGCGCCAGCAGCCAATCCACCGGGACTAGCGGGAGCCACTACGAGCAGTACTTC
TRBV29-1	-	TRBJ1-1	-	CSVDQGMNTEAFF	TGCAGCGTTGACCAGGGCATGAACACTGAAGCTTTCTTT
TRBV6-5	-	TRBJ2-7	-	CASSSSLRRMEQYF	TGTGCCAGCAGTTCTAGCCTCAGGCGTATGGAGCAGTACTTC
TRBV27	-	TRBJ1-2	-	CASSLARNYGYTF	TGTGCCAGCAGTTTAGCGAGAAACTATGGCTACACCTTC
TRBV7-9	-	TRBJ2-1	TRBD1	CASSPPGGNEQFF	TGTGCCAGCAGCCCACCAGGGGGCAATGAGCAGTTCTTC
TRBV9	-	TRBJ1-1	-	CASSVAWGGTEAFF	TGTGCCAGCAGCGTAGCTTGGGGGGGCACTGAAGCTTTCTTT
TRBV5-4	-	TRBJ2-5	TRBD2	CASTRLAGVGETQYF	TGTGCCAGCACCAGACTAGCGGGAGTTGGAGAGACCCAGTACTTC
TRBV29-1	-	TRBJ1-3	TRBD1	CSVGQGAGNTIYF	TGCAGCGTCGGACAGGGGGCTGGAAACACCATATATTTT
TRBV6-5	-	TRBJ2-7	-	CASSSRTNTYEQYF	TGTGCCAGCAGTTCCCGGACAAACACCTACGAGCAGTACTTC
TRBV24-1	-	TRBJ2-1	TRBD2	CATSDLLAGGHPQYNEQFF	TGTGCCACCAGTGATTTATTAGCGGGAGGGCATCCTCAATACAATGAGCAGTTCTTC
TRBV11-3	-	TRBJ1-1	-	CASTPGLLYTEAFF	TGTGCCAGCACGCCGGGTTTACTGTACACTGAAGCTTTCTTT
TRBV30	-	TRBJ1-2	TRBD1	CAWEKLTGLDYGYTF	TGTGCCTGGGAGAAACTGACAGGGTTGGACTATGGCTACACCTTC
TRBV19	-	TRBJ2-1	TRBD2	CASTFLTSGRYNEQFF	TGTGCCAGTACCTTCCTAACTAGCGGGAGATACAATGAGCAGTTCTTC
TRBV11-2	-	TRBJ2-7	-	CASSLLNQYEQYF	TGTGCCAGCAGCTTATTAAATCAGTACGAGCAGTACTTC
TRBV18	-	TRBJ2-1	-	CASSPTPLTAYNEQFF	TGTGCCAGCTCACCTACACCTCTGACAGCATACAATGAGCAGTTCTTC
TRBV7-9	-	TRBJ1-4	-	CASSLAVELIKEKLFF	TGTGCCAGCAGCTTAGCGGTTGAACTTATCAAGGAAAAACTGTTTTTT
TRBV10-1	-	TRBJ1-3	-	CASSTGTPGNTIYF	TGCGCCAGTAGCACCGGGACACCTGGAAACACCATATATTTT
TRBV29-1	-	TRBJ1-2	TRBD1	CSVQGANYGYTF	TGCAGCGTCCAGGGGGCTAACTATGGCTACACCTTC
TRBV6-5	-	TRBJ2-7	-	CASSLREHEQYF	TGTGCCAGCAGTTTGAGAGAGCACGAGCAGTACTTC
TRBV5-5	-	TRBJ2-5	TRBD2	CASSLTSAQETQYF	TGTGCCAGTAGCCTCACTAGCGCCCAAGAGACCCAGTACTTC
TRBV19	-	TRBJ2-5	-	CASSPGQRWETQYF	TGTGCCAGTAGTCCGGGACAAAGGTGGGAGACCCAGTACTTC
TRBV2	-	TRBJ1-5	-	CASSLNTGPQHF	TGTGCCAGCAGCCTCAACACGGGGCCCCAGCATTTT
TRBV4-1	-	TRBJ2-1	-	CASSQDPGNEQFF	TGCGCCAGCAGCCAAGATCCGGGTAATGAGCAGTTCTTC
TRBV29-1	-	TRBJ2-1	TRBD1	CSVGGTGTGASNEQFF	TGCAGCGTTGGGGGGACCGGGACAGGGGCTAGCAATGAGCAGTTCTTC
TRBV5-4	-	TRBJ1-1	-	CASSLTGYTEAFF	TGTGCCAGCAGCCTGACGGGTTACACTGAAGCTTTCTTT
TRBV4-1	-	TRBJ2-2	TRBD2	CASSQGGGGLNTGELFF	TGCGCCAGCAGCCAAGGGGGCGGGGGTCTGAACACCGGGGAGCTGTTTTTT